This T cell receptor beta chain appears in the sequencing data of a study of blood T cell repertoires in COVID-19. As processed by the authors: The assay estimated nucleated cells by amplifying reference gene primers. The method was immunoSEQ multiplex PCR; TCRdb's version includes in-frame clones alone and lacks a portion of them. The V and J calls and clone size are taken from that table; D and trimming were inferred from the DNA. The sample lists roughly 80,000 clones; approximately 91% were seen once. Germline CDR1 MDHEN, CDR2 SYDVKM. J was trimmed by 2 bases and V by 4 bases; bases with no gene match: 6. This CDR3 comprises 15 residues.

This clonotype originated in a man aged 55 to 70 with acute or convalescent COVID-19. Sequencing was done on a sample of peripheral blood. This rearrangement joins TRBV28 to TRBJ2-3; 7 bases agree with TRBD1. The CDR3, as DNA: TGTGCCAGCAGTTCCGGGACAGAACCCACAGATACGCAGTATTTT. Protein: CASSSGTEPTDTQYF.